The source of this TCR beta chain is a study of blood T cell repertoires in COVID-19. Study as a whole: Sources were T cells, B-cell-depleted T cells, or PBMCs; the material itself was cDNA or gDNA.

V lost 2 bases and J lost 7, with 23 bases in between. CDR3 length: 18 residues. Germline CDR1 SGHAT, CDR2 FQNNGV. Per the study methods: Estimated nucleated cell counts came from reference gene primer amplification. Profiled with immunoSEQ multiplex PCR; TCRdb holds only in-frame clones, not every one. V and J calls and clone size are those listed in that table; D and trimming were worked out from the DNA. Altogether about 150,000 clones are present, around 82% being singletons, with the ten largest covering 0.55% to 0.75%. Sequenced material: peripheral blood. This receptor was identified in a man aged 55-75 years with COVID-19, enrolled during active disease. V and J are TRBV11-2 and TRBJ1-4; TRBD1 is a possible D gene (6 bases). The CDR3 DNA is TGTGCCAGCAGCTTAAAAACAGGGTGGGGATCTAAGTTTGAAAAACTGTTTTTT. Translated: CASSLKTGWGSKFEKLFF.